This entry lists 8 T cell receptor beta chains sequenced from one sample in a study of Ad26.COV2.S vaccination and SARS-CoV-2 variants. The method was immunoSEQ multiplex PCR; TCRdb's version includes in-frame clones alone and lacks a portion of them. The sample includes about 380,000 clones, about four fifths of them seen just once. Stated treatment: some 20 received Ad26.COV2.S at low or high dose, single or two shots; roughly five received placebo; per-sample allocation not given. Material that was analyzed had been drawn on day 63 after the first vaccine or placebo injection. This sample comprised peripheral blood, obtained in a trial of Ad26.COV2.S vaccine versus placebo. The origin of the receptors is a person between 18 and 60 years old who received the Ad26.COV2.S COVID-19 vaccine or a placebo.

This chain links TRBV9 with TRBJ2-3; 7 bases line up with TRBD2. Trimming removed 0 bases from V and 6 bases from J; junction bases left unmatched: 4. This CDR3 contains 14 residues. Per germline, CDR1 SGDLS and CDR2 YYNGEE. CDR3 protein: CASSVDRGGDTQYF. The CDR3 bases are TGTGCCAGCAGCGTAGACCGGGGAGGGGATACGCAGTATTTT.

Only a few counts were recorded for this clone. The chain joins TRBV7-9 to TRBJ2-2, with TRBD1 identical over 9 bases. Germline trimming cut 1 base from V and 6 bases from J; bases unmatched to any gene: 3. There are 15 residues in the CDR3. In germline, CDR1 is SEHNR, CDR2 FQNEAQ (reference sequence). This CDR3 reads CASSLGQGEAGELFF. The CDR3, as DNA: TGTGCCAGCAGCTTAGGACAGGGGGAGGCCGGGGAGCTGTTTTTT.

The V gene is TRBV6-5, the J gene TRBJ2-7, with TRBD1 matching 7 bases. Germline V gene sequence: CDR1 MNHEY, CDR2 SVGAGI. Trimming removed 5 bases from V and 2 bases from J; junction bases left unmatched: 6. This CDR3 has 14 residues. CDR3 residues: CASSMTQGTYEQYF. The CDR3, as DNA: TGTGCCAGCAGTATGACACAGGGGACCTACGAGCAGTACTTC.

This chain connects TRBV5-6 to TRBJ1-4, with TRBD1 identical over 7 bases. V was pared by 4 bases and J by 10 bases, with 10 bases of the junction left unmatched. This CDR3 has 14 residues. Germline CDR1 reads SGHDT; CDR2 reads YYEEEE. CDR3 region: CASSLGQVGRKLFF. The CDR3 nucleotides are TGTGCCAGCAGCCTCGGACAGGTGGGACGAAAACTGTTTTTT.

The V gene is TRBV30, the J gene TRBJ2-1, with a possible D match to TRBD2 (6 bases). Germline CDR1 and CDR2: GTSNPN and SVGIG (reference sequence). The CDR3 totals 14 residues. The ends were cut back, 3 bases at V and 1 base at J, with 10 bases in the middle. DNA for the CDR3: TGTGCCTGGAGGCCTAGCGCGTCCTACAATGAGCAGTTCTTC. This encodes CAWRPSASYNEQFF.

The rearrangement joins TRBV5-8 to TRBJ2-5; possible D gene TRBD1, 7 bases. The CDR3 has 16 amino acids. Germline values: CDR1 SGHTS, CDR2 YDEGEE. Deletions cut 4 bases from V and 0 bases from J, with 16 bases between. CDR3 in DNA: TGTGCCAGCAGCCAGGGGGGAGGAGGTCACCAAGAGACCCAGTACTTC. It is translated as CASSQGGGGHQETQYF. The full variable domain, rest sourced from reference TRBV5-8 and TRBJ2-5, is EAGVTQSPTHLIKTRGQQATLRCSPISGHTSVYWYQQALGLGLQFLLWYDEGEERNRGNFPPRFSGRQFPNYSSELNVNALELEDSALYLCASSQGGGGHQETQYFGPGTRLLVL.

The CDR3 spells CASRERGTGYQPQHF. The CDR3 bases are TGTGCCAGCAGGGAAAGGGGGACAGGTTATCAGCCCCAGCATTTT. V gene TRBV2 combines with J gene TRBJ1-5; 8 bases map to TRBD1. This CDR3 spans 15 amino acids. Germline CDR1 reads SNHLY; CDR2 reads FYNNEI. J was trimmed by 5 bases and V by 6 bases; bases with no gene match: 9.

CDR3: CAWSVVGGEQFF. The CDR3 DNA sequence: TGTGCCTGGAGTGTAGTGGGTGGTGAGCAGTTCTTC. The chain couples TRBV30 to TRBJ2-1; D is unresolved. Trimming left V 0 bases short and J 9 bases short, with 9 bases between. Germline assignment: CDR1 GTSNPN and CDR2 SVGIG (reference sequence). The CDR3 spans 12 residues.